The 7 T cell receptor beta chains presented below share a single source sample, sequenced in a study of cytomegalovirus exposure and HLA in healthy donors. Generated by immunoSEQ multiplex PCR, the TCRdb table keeps only in-frame clones and is missing some. Altogether over 150,000 clones are present, 80% to 85% being singletons, with the ten largest covering roughly 2.8%. The specimen was PBMCs. These receptors were obtained from a woman between 18 and 30 years old in good health and CMV-seropositive.

The genes are TRBV19 and TRBJ1-1; D is unresolved. Trimming cost V 5 bases and J 0 bases, with 13 bases left between them. This CDR3 is 15 amino acids long. Germline V lookup: CDR1 LNHDA, CDR2 SQIVND (reference sequence). CDR3 nucleotides: TGTGCCAGTAGTCCTAAAGTGGGAGTGAACACTGAAGCTTTCTTT. It encodes CASSPKVGVNTEAFF.

The chain joins TRBV4-1 to TRBJ1-2; a possible D gene is TRBD1 (6 bases). CDR1 is MGHRA, CDR2 YSYEKL, per germline. Trimming cost V 1 base and J 4 bases, with 19 bases left between them. The CDR3 has 17 amino acids. The CDR3 bases are TGCGCCAGCAGCCAAGGGAGGTATCAGGGGAACTTCTATGGCTACACCTTC. This translates into CASSQGRYQGNFYGYTF.

The rearrangement links TRBV19 to TRBJ2-2; D is undetermined. The germline V and J ends were trimmed by 3 bases and 5 bases, with 4 bases remaining between them. This CDR3 comprises 12 residues. The V gene's germline CDR1 is LNHDA and CDR2 SQIVND (reference sequence). The CDR3 sequence: CASSILTGELFF. CDR3 DNA sequence: TGTGCCAGTAGTATCCTTACCGGGGAGCTGTTTTTT. Using reference TRBV19 and TRBJ2-2 for the parts outside the CDR3, the full variable domain is DGGITQSPKYLFRKEGQNVTLSCEQNLNHDAMYWYRQDPGQGLRLIYYSQIVNDFQKGDIAEGYSVSREKKESFPLTVTSAQKNPTAFYLCASSILTGELFFGEGSRLTVL.

The gene calls are TRBV7-2 and TRBJ2-1; D is unclear. Germline V gene sequence: CDR1 SGHTA, CDR2 FQGNSA. The CDR3 totals 11 residues. V was trimmed by 3 bases and J by 6 bases, leaving 3 bases between them. The CDR3, as DNA: TGTGCCAGCAGCTTCCTCAATGAGCAGTTCTTC. It specifies CASSFLNEQFF.

This chain links TRBV7-3 with TRBJ1-6, with D maybe TRBD1 (5 bases). This CDR3 contains 14 residues. Germline CDR1 is SGHTA and CDR2 is FQGTGA. V was clipped by 6 bases and J by 2 bases, with 8 bases between them. The CDR3 DNA is TGTGCCAGCAGTAGGGGCACCTATAATTCACCCCTCCACTTT. Translation gives CASSRGTYNSPLHF.

The V gene is TRBV16, the J gene TRBJ1-2; a possible D gene is TRBD1 (6 bases). Trimming removed 5 bases at V and 5 bases at J, with 12 bases between. The CDR3 spans 13 residues. Germline V gives CDR1 KGHSY, CDR2 FQNENV. The CDR3 is CASSYKQGYGYTF. CDR3 sequence (DNA): TGTGCCAGCAGCTACAAACAGGGTTATGGCTACACCTTC.

The V and J genes are TRBV9 and TRBJ1-5; 7 positions match TRBD1. Per germline, CDR1 SGDLS and CDR2 YYNGEE. This CDR3 region has 16 residues. Trimming at V came to 4 bases and at J to 4 bases, leaving 11 bases not matched to a gene. CDR3 nucleotides: TGTGCCAGCAGCACGGGAGACAGGGAAAGTAATCAGCCCCAGCATTTT. This translates into CASSTGDRESNQPQHF.